This T cell receptor (beta chain) was retrieved from a study of lymphopenia after photon versus proton radiotherapy. Assay used: immunoSEQ multiplex PCR; TCRdb lists only in-frame clones, some missing. The data contain around 55,000 clones, approximately 84% of them seen just once; the ten biggest clones take up around 2.1%. V was trimmed by 5 bases and J by 6 bases, leaving 9 bases between them. The CDR3 spans 12 residues. Germline CDR1 is SNHLY and CDR2 is FYNNEI. This clone was seen a few times. Its specificity is not known. Study-level findings and limits: Proton therapy kept repertoires fairly stable, unlike photons, which gained effector/memory cells.

The source of this sequence is a man between 60 and 75 years old with pancreatic cancer. This chain connects TRBV2 to TRBJ2-3, with a weak D call TRBD2 (6 bases). The material was peripheral blood, obtained from a patient treated with proton-based radiotherapy. CDR3 DNA: TGTGCCAGCAGTCCCAGCGGGGATACGCAGTATTTT. It is translated as CASSPSGDTQYF.